Described below is a single T cell receptor beta chain sequence and its context. Primers included in the PCR were 60 Vbeta and 13 Jbeta primers. Data came from immunoSEQ multiplex PCR; TCRdb stores just in-frame clones and leaves some out. The profile covers around 130,000 clones, with approximately 80% appearing a single time and around 1.5% taken by the ten largest. This sample stems from a study of cytomegalovirus exposure and HLA in healthy donors. The CDR3 runs to 14 residues. Germline V CDR1 and CDR2: SNHLY, FYNNEI. V gave up 8 bases and J gave up 5 bases, with 15 bases separating them. This TCR derives from a woman under 30 in good health and CMV-seronegative. The chain employs TRBV2 and TRBJ1-4, with D hard to call. The sequenced sample consisted of PBMCs. The CDR3 reads CASLNGVGNEKLFF. For the CDR3, the DNA is TGTGCCAGCTTGAACGGGGTAGGGAATGAAAAACTGTTTTTT.